This TCR beta chain originates from a study of blood T cell repertoires in COVID-19. The V gene's germline CDR1 is SEHNR and CDR2 FQNEAQ (reference sequence). This CDR3 region has 16 residues. V lost 3 bases, J lost 2 bases, and 4 bases stayed unmatched. How the authors handled the data: Using reference gene primer amplification, nucleated cell counts were estimated. TCRdb keeps only in-frame clones here, not all; method: immunoSEQ multiplex PCR. The DNA was the basis for D and trimming; V, J and clone size are from that table. This sample has 150,000 to 200,000 clones, with roughly four fifths found just once.

V is TRBV7-9 and J is TRBJ1-3; 10 bases fit TRBD1. The sample comprised peripheral blood. This TCR was sampled from a human donor in a cohort sampled during active COVID-19. The CDR3 reads CASSFSGTGAGNTIYF. The CDR3 DNA is TGTGCCAGCAGCTTTTCCGGGACAGGGGCTGGAAACACCATATATTTT.